The subject of this entry is one T cell receptor (beta chain). Its antigen is not identified. Method: immunoSEQ multiplex PCR; TCRdb's copy keeps in-frame clones and lacks some. The sample contains some 100,000 clones, 88% of which appear only once. The data derive from a study of T cell responses to AZD1222 COVID-19 vaccine. Study-wide points: All repertoire sampling was performed exclusively after the peak T cell response. CD4 TCRs linked to vaccination spanned spike, dominating at 160-218 and 743-854.

J gave up 2 bases and V 6 bases, and 10 bases lay outside the gene matches. This CDR3 has 15 amino acids. Germline loops: CDR1 SGHTA, CDR2 FQGNSA. The source material was peripheral blood, sampled on day 0 of AZD1222 vaccination. The sequence derives from an adult in good health. V is TRBV7-2 and J is TRBJ2-7, with 7 bases identical to TRBD2. As DNA, the CDR3 is TGTGCCAGCAGAATTCGTACGGGGAGGGCCTACGAGCAGTACTTC. Its translation is CASRIRTGRAYEQYF.